Shown below are 5 T cell receptor beta chains from a single sample sequenced in a study of tumor and adjacent non-tumor tissue in lung cancer listed by TCRdb under 2018. RNA was isolated from bulk unsorted tissue, and RNA quality was assessed with a NanoDrop ND-1000 and an Agilent 2100. The library was built by means of multiplex PCR. The instrument given in TCRdb is Illumina HiSeq 2500. TCRbeta libraries were constructed through three rounds of nested PCR with primers (Table S4) according to protocols modified from ARM-PCR. TCRdb redid the processing of the public reads, applying fastp at Q25 and MiXCR, and retained in-frame beta chains. Duplicate CDR3 protein sequences are folded into a single record with the most common DNA and genes. In all, the sample holds more than 75,000 distinct CDR3 sequences, and 75% to 90% of those were seen once. The ten largest clonotypes hold 13% of the sample. Sequencing was done on a sample of lung tumor tissue. The source of these receptors is a woman between 50 and 59 years old with non-small cell lung cancer.

As concerns this clonotype: This likely comes from a read error, as the CDR3 has no conserved phenylalanine or tryptophan at its end. The chain recombines TRBV20-1 with TRBJ2-1; tentative D call: TRBD1 (6 bases). V was pared by 2 bases and J by 4 bases, with 18 bases between. CDR3 length equals 16 residues. Germline CDR1 DFQATT, CDR2 SNEGSKA (reference sequence). In DNA form, the CDR3 reads TGCAGTGCTAGAAAAAGGACAGTGACGTATTACAATGAGCAGTTCCTC. Protein product: CSARKRTVTYYNEQFL.

This clonotype was seen at least ten times. The chain couples TRBV20-1 to TRBJ2-7; maybe TRBD1 (5 bases). Germline CDR1 is DFQATT and CDR2 is SNEGSKA (reference sequence). This CDR3 is 13 amino acids long. V gave up 0 bases and J gave up 6 bases, with 12 bases separating them. The CDR3 coding sequence is TGCAGTGCTAGAGATCAGGGTGGCGGCGAGCAGTACTTC. Its protein product is CSARDQGGGEQYF.

Concerning this clonotype: One junction end does not reproduce the germline sequence, and a read error may be involved. This chain connects TRBV11-2 to TRBJ2-3; D remains ambiguous. This CDR3 is 13 amino acids long. Germline V gene lookup returns CDR1 SGHAT and CDR2 FQNNGV. The DNA for the CDR3 is TGTGTCAGCAGCTTAGGTGGGGTAAATACGCAGTATTTT. Translation gives CVSSLGGVNTQYF.

V gene TRBV20-1 combines with J gene TRBJ1-6; no definite D call. Trimming shortened V by 8 bases and J by 10 bases, and 39 bases separated the two germline ends. Germline CDR1 is DFQATT and CDR2 is SNEGSKA (reference sequence). The CDR3 is made up of 20 amino acids. The CDR3 sequence: CSTRRVGVVSRAEEGSPLHF. CDR3 in DNA: TGCAGTACTCGACGGGTTGGGGTCGTGTCTCGAGCGGAGGAGGGATCACCCCTCCACTTT.

This clonotype occurred once. An end of the junction differs from the germline gene, which may be a read error. This rearrangement joins TRBV6-1 to TRBJ2-1, with 8 bases aligning to TRBD2. CDR1 is MNHNS, CDR2 SASEGT, per germline. This CDR3 contains 12 residues. CDR3 nucleotides: TGTGCCAGCAGTAATGGGACTAGGGGATTGTTGTTC. Protein sequence: CASSNGTRGLLF.